Presented here are 2 T cell receptor beta chains from one specimen sequenced in a study of blood T cell repertoires in COVID-19. Clones were sequenced by immunoSEQ multiplex PCR, and TCRdb holds only the in-frame ones, with some missing. The table shows over 200,000 clones, with about 90% occurring only once. Sequencing input: peripheral blood. The receptor source for this set is a man aged 25-40 years with COVID-19, enrolled during active disease.

This sequence joins TRBV5-1 and TRBJ2-7, with 12 positions matching TRBD2. The germline CDR1 and CDR2 sequences are SGHRS and YFSETQ. The CDR3 loop spans 18 amino acids. V lost 2 bases to trimming and J lost 5 bases; unmatched junction nucleotides: 14. In nucleotides, the CDR3 is TGCGCCAGCAGCTTTGGCCAACGACTAGCGGGAGTTTTCGACGAGCAGTACTTC. It translates to CASSFGQRLAGVFDEQYF.

The V gene is TRBV7-2, the J gene TRBJ1-3, with D hard to call. The V gene's germline CDR1 is SGHTA and CDR2 FQGNSA. The CDR3 is 14 amino acids. The ends were cut back, 4 bases at V and 3 bases at J, with 10 bases in the middle. CDR3 DNA: TGTGCCAGCAGCTCCGTAAGGAGTGGAAACACCATATATTTT. The encoded protein is CASSSVRSGNTIYF.